This TCR beta chain originates from a study of shared clonotypes between healthy human individuals. Overall study: CD4 naive and CD4 memory each took three plates per donor, while CD8 naive took two and CD8 memory one.

The naive CD8 subset, CD45RO-negative cells positively selected for CCR7, excluded terminally differentiated effector memory CD45RA+ cells. Comments on this clone: Its antigen remains unidentified.

The test was conducted at deep level. Libraries were prepared by immunoSEQ multiplex PCR; TCRdb keeps only in-frame clonotypes and omits some of them. The table includes some 2,000,000 clones, less than 95% detected once. Study-wide points: Several donors held around 5% of naive CD4 clonotypes in common.

CDR1 and CDR2 (germline): LGHNA, YSLEER. This CDR3 contains 16 residues. Trimming pared 0 bases from V and 5 bases from J, leaving 16 bases between. The chain recombines TRBV4-3 with TRBJ2-5; D unresolved. The clonotype comes from a man aged 18 to 29 in good health. Source material: naive CD8+ T cells sorted from blood. The CDR3 DNA sequence: TGCGCCAGCAGCCAAGAACCGACTGGTGTGGGGGAGACCCAGTACTTC. Translation: CASSQEPTGVGETQYF.